The clone carrying this T cell receptor (beta chain) was counted between two and nine times. Its target is unknown. This entry comes from a study of identical twins. Whole-study results and caveats: Modelling underestimated the level of out-of-frame TCR alpha sharing observed in monozygotic twins. Out-of-frame alpha sequences shared by twins showed excess low generation probability.

V shed 6 bases, J shed 4 bases, and the junction held 8 bases outside the gene matches. The CDR3 sequence is 15 residues long. Germline CDR1 and CDR2: SGHTA and FQGNSA. Each donor was a healthy Caucasian. Template switching (which added a universal primer site) was used, and cDNA carried unique molecular identifiers. TCRdb re-called the 5' RACE reads through MiXCR, storing one row per CDR3 protein. The sample contains roughly 260,000 distinct CDR3 sequences, about 14% of which appear only once. This sequence was found in a woman aged 18-29 years in good health. The chain combines TRBV7-2 with TRBJ2-3; 9 bases align to TRBD2. Sequencing was done on a sample of memory (CD45RO+) T cells sorted from blood. For the CDR3, the DNA is TGTGCCAGCAGTATGGGGGCGGGAGGGGCAGATACGCAGTATTTT. Protein sequence: CASSMGAGGADTQYF. Combining the CDR3 with reference TRBV7-2 and TRBJ2-3 gives the whole variable domain GAGVSQSPSNKVTEKGKDVELRCDPISGHTALYWYRQSLGQGLEFLIYFQGNSAPDKSGLPSDRFSAERTGGSVSTLTIQRTQQEDSAVYLCASSMGAGGADTQYFGPGTRLTVL.